The TCR beta chain under discussion was sequenced for a study of PD-1 blockade in classical Hodgkin lymphoma. Whole-study results and caveats: What drove the repertoire differences, possibly disease activity or prior therapy, has not been defined.

TCRdb keeps only in-frame clones here, not all; method: immunoSEQ multiplex PCR. This table holds roughly 16,000 clones, roughly 90% found once. Germline CDR1 reads SGHRS; CDR2 reads YFSETQ. This CDR3 comprises 13 residues. The time point: newly diagnosed, previously untreated cHL patient sample. Researchers report purifying CD4+ T cells from thawed PBMCs by magnetic negative selection. As to this clone: As yet, its antigen is unknown.

The TCR was taken from a human donor with classical Hodgkin lymphoma. The sequencing sample was made of CD4+ T cells from blood. The chain has TRBV5-1 and TRBJ2-5; 9 bases agree with TRBD2. The assigned J gene may be wrong: the sequence end matches TRBJ2-7 better. The CDR3 sequence: CASTGLANYEQYF. The CDR3 coding sequence is TGCGCCAGCACTGGACTAGCGAACTACGAGCAGTACTTC.